This TCR beta chain came from a study of OX40 agonist ivuxolimab in advanced cancers. V was cut by 5 bases and J by 11 bases, with 18 bases left in between. The CDR3 is 13 residues long. Germline V gene sequence: CDR1 SGHVS, CDR2 FNYEAQ. Sequenced by immunoSEQ multiplex PCR; TCRdb stores in-frame clones only, minus some. The sample lists about 74,000 clones, approximately 90% occurring once. This sequence was found in an adult with an advanced solid tumor such as melanoma, head and neck, liver or kidney cancer. J is TRBJ1-1 and V is TRBV7-6; D ambiguous. The sample was CD4+ or CD8+ T cells sorted from blood, taken in a trial of the OX40 agonist ivuxolimab. DNA for the CDR3: TGTGCCAGCAGCAGCACCTCAGGTGGAGCGGCTTTCTTT. As protein: CASSSTSGGAAFF.